This TCR beta chain was profiled in a study of OX40 agonist ivuxolimab in advanced cancers. Trimming took off 1 base at V and 9 bases at J, with 7 bases between the two ends. CDR3 length: 11 amino acids. The V gene's germline CDR1 is DFQATT and CDR2 SNEGSKA (reference sequence). Here immunoSEQ multiplex PCR was the method, and the copy in TCRdb shows in-frame clones only, minus some. This sample has about 43,000 clones; approximately 86% occur once, and the top ten carry approximately 10%. The TCR originated in an adult with an advanced solid tumor such as melanoma, head and neck, liver or kidney cancer. The V gene is TRBV20-1, the J gene TRBJ2-1; D unresolved. The material was CD4+ or CD8+ T cells sorted from blood, obtained in a trial of the OX40 agonist ivuxolimab. The CDR3 DNA reads as TGCAGTGCTAGAGTAGGTGTTGAGCAGTTCTTC. Amino acid sequence: CSARVGVEQFF.